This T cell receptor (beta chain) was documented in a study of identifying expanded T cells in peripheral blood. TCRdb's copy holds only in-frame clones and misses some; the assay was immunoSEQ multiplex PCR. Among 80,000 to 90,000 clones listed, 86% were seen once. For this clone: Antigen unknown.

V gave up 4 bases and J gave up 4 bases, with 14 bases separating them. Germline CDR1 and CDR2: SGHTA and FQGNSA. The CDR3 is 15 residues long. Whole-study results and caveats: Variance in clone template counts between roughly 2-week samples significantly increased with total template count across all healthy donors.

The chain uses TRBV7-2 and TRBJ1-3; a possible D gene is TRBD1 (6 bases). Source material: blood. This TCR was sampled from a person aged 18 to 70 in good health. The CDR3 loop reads CASSSGQFGGNTIYF. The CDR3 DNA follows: TGTGCCAGCAGCTCAGGACAGTTTGGGGGAAACACCATATATTTT. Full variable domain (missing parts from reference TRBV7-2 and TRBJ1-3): GAGVSQSPSNKVTEKGKDVELRCDPISGHTALYWYRQSLGQGLEFLIYFQGNSAPDKSGLPSDRFSAERTGGSVSTLTIQRTQQEDSAVYLCASSSGQFGGNTIYFGEGSWLTVV.